Listed here are 14 T cell receptor beta chains from one sample, sequenced in a study of T cells in Graves' hyperthyroidism and ophthalmopathy. What was amplified from RNA transcripts were TCR beta CDR3 regions. First-round RT-PCR with HTBI primers amplified the TCR CDR3 region. TCRdb passed the multiplex PCR reads through MiXCR, listing each CDR3 protein once. The sample has about 560,000 distinct CDR3 sequences, around 15% seen once. The sequenced material came from blood. These receptors came from a woman between 40 and 55 years old with Graves' hyperthyroidism.

V gene TRBV5-1 combines with J gene TRBJ2-7, with D tentatively TRBD1 (6 bases). The V and J ends lost 4 bases and 7 bases respectively, with 15 bases between them. The CDR3 spans 13 residues. The germline V gene encodes CDR1 SGHRS and CDR2 YFSETQ. The CDR3 region is CASSPSGVGEQYF. CDR3 DNA: TGCGCCAGCAGCCCCTCAGGGGTGGGGGAGCAGTACTTC.

A note on this clonotype: This CDR3 fails to terminate in the conserved phenylalanine or tryptophan, so it likely reflects a read error. The chain uses TRBV6-1 and TRBJ2-3; D is unresolved. CDR1 and CDR2 from the germline V gene are MNHNS and SASEGT. Deletions cut 2 bases from V and 3 bases from J, with 15 bases between. The CDR3 totals 16 residues. CDR3: CASSEYRVVRTDTQYS. The CDR3 bases are TGTGCCAGCAGTGAATACCGGGTAGTACGGACAGATACGCAGTATTCT.

The rearrangement links TRBV20-1 to TRBJ2-1; 12 positions agree with TRBD2. With V trimmed by 6 bases and J by 7 bases, 13 bases remained unmatched. Germline V gene sequence: CDR1 DFQATT, CDR2 SNEGSKA (reference sequence). The CDR3 runs 16 residues. The CDR3 sequence is CSAPGASGRVRNEQFF. Written as DNA, the CDR3 is TGCAGTGCCCCGGGGGCTAGCGGGAGGGTCAGGAATGAGCAGTTCTTC.

This clonotype was recorded at least ten times. This sequence joins TRBV20-1 and TRBJ1-4, with 11 bases fitting TRBD1. Trimming removed 1 base from V and 5 bases from J; junction bases left unmatched: 9. The germline gives CDR1 DFQATT, CDR2 SNEGSKA (reference sequence). This CDR3 comprises 17 residues. The CDR3 coding sequence is TGCAGTGCTAGAGTCATGAGGACAGGGGGCCAAAATGAAAAACTGTTTTTT. Protein: CSARVMRTGGQNEKLFF.

This clonotype has a count of ten or more. The CDR3 loop reads CASSGRRDEQYF. CDR3 DNA sequence: TGCGCCAGCAGTGGGAGGCGGGACGAGCAGTACTTC. The V call is TRBV5-1, the J call TRBJ2-7; weak D call: TRBD2 (6 bases). The CDR3 totals 12 residues. With 5 bases removed from V and 5 bases from J, the gap between germline ends came to 11 bases. Germline V CDR1 and CDR2: SGHRS, YFSETQ.

Concerning this clonotype itself: A much bigger clone sits one base away, suggesting this may be a read error. V is TRBV28 and J is TRBJ2-5; 7 bases map to TRBD1. Germline-derived CDR1 and CDR2 are MDHEN and SYDVKM. There are 13 residues in the CDR3. The CDR3: CASSLSDRSGLNF. DNA of the CDR3: TGTGCCAGCAGTTTATCGGACAGGTCTGGGTTAAACTTC.

This clonotype has a handful of counts. The chain is built from TRBV6-1 and TRBJ2-1, with 10 bases matching TRBD2. Trimming at V came to 0 bases and at J to 4 bases, leaving 6 bases not matched to a gene. Germline CDR1 reads MNHNS; CDR2 reads SASEGT. The CDR3 is 17 residues long. The CDR3 here is CASSEASLAGAYNEQFF. CDR3 sequence (DNA): TGTGCCAGCAGTGAAGCAAGTCTAGCGGGAGCGTACAATGAGCAGTTCTTC.

About this clonotype itself: This clone may be a read error of a much larger clone one base away. V and J are TRBV20-1 and TRBJ2-5, with a tentative D call TRBD2 (6 bases). The length of the CDR3 is 13 residues. The germline V gene has CDR1 DFQATT and CDR2 SNEGSKA (reference sequence). Trimming stripped 4 bases from V and 9 bases from J, with 18 bases between. Here the CDR3 DNA reads TGCAGTGCTAATCCCGAGCGTTGGGAGGCCCAGTACTTC. Its protein is CSANPERWEAQYF.

The chain uses TRBV6-2 or TRBV6-3 and TRBJ1-2; no definite D call. This CDR3 contains 12 residues. Trimming pared 5 bases from V and 4 bases from J, leaving 8 bases between. The germline V gene has CDR1 MNHEY and CDR2 SVGEGT. DNA of the CDR3: TGTGCCAGCAGTGACGGCACCTATGGCTACACCTTC. It is translated as CASSDGTYGYTF.

Only one count was recorded for this clonotype. The CDR3 nucleotides read TGCGCCAGCAGCTTGCCGTGGACTAGCGGGATCCATAGTGAGCAGTTCTTC. It codes for CASSLPWTSGIHSEQFF. The J gene is TRBJ2-1, the V gene TRBV5-1, with TRBD2 identical over 12 bases. The J segment lost 9 bases and the V segment lost 1 base, leaving 11 bases of the junction unmatched. The CDR3 covers 17 residues. CDR1 is SGHRS, CDR2 YFSETQ, per germline.

This clonotype has more than one count but fewer than ten. V is TRBV27 and J is TRBJ2-1; D ambiguous. The V gene lost 3 bases and the J gene lost 11 bases, with 14 bases spanning the gap. CDR3 length: 13 amino acids. Germline V gene lookup returns CDR1 MNHEY and CDR2 SMNVEV (reference sequence). CDR3 loop: CASSFRTSFQQFF. CDR3 nucleotide sequence: TGTGCCAGCAGTTTTCGGACCTCCTTTCAGCAGTTCTTC.

There are many counts of this clonotype. The V gene is TRBV5-6, the J gene TRBJ1-1; D remains unclear. V lost 0 bases to trimming and J lost 5 bases, with 11 bases between them. CDR3 length equals 14 residues. Germline CDR1 reads SGHDT; CDR2 reads YYEEEE. The CDR3 sequence: CASSLVSLGTEAFF. The DNA for the CDR3 is TGTGCCAGCAGCTTGGTCAGTTTGGGGACTGAAGCTTTCTTT. The full variable domain, with the rest looked up from reference TRBV5-6 and TRBJ1-1, is DAGVTQSPTHLIKTRGQQVTLRCSPKSGHDTVSWYQQALGQGPQFIFQYYEEEERQRGNFPDRFSGHQFPNYSSELNVNALLLGDSALYLCASSLVSLGTEAFFGQGTRLTVV.

The chain joins TRBV12-3 or TRBV12-4 to TRBJ1-2, with D tentatively TRBD1 (5 bases). The CDR3 is made up of 13 amino acids. Trimming shortened V by 4 bases and J by 8 bases, and 14 bases separated the two germline ends. CDR3 nucleotide sequence: TGTGCCAGCAGTTGGGACCATCTGGAGGGCTACACCTTC. It yields the protein CASSWDHLEGYTF.

This clonotype showed up just a few times. J is TRBJ2-5 and V is TRBV9, with D unresolved. CDR3 length: 15 residues. Deletions cut 1 base from V and 0 bases from J, with 10 bases between. Germline V gene lookup returns CDR1 SGDLS and CDR2 YYNGEE. Here the CDR3 reads CASSVSWTDQETQYF. CDR3 nucleotide sequence: TGTGCCAGCAGCGTAAGTTGGACGGACCAAGAGACCCAGTACTTC.